This TCR beta chain was identified in a study of T cells in localized non-small cell lung cancer. Findings and limits, study-wide: Longer overall survival associated with higher blood T cell density; shorter survival with higher adjacent-lung clonality. There were a median roughly 60 of the top 100 tumor clones appearing in adjacent lung. Sequencing, confined to only one tumor region, leaves heterogeneity possible. Uninvolved adjacent lung had more T cell clonality than any other tissue, topping tumor.

Germline lookup yields CDR1 SGHTA and CDR2 FQGNSA. The CDR3 is 14 residues long. Trimming pared 2 bases from V and 2 bases from J, leaving 9 bases between. A note on this clone: Its antigen is unidentified.

This table comes from immunoSEQ multiplex PCR, and its TCRdb copy is limited to in-frame clones, with some not included. Among roughly 30,000 clones listed, around nine tenths were seen once. This chain uses TRBV7-2 with TRBJ1-1; D unresolved. The TCR was taken from a woman aged 35 to 75 with stage I lung adenocarcinoma. The specimen was peripheral blood, collected before any cancer treatment. For the CDR3, the DNA is TGTGCCAGCAGCTTACAAGAGCTTAACACTGAAGCTTTCTTT. Translated, it gives CASSLQELNTEAFF.